A few counts support the clone carrying this T cell receptor (beta chain). Antigen specificity is unknown. The limits of the CDR3 on the DNA are not certain, so only TCRdb's listed CDR3 is given. These data belong to a study of T cells after yellow fever vaccination. Findings and limits, study-wide: Among all clonotypes, a small share was observed in both CD4 and CD8 compartments. In post-booster samples, most primary-vaccination clones reappeared (approximately 95% CD4, 70% to 90% CD8). Compared with primary, the secondary response was weaker and peaked at day 5, not 15.

The CDR3 contains 19 residues when both ends are counted. TCRdb reprocessed the 5' RACE reads with MiXCR, giving one entry per CDR3 protein. The sample yields 300,000 to 450,000 distinct CDR3 sequences, under 7.5% seen once. Material: PBMCs, obtained 5 days after the yellow fever booster vaccination. This chain uses TRBV7-5 with TRBJ2-2; no DNA check was done on the table's D call, TRBD1. TRBV7-5 is given as a pseudogene. The sequence was obtained from a man younger than 40 who received the YFV17D yellow fever vaccine. CDR3 residues: CISVPEAGESDANTGELFF.